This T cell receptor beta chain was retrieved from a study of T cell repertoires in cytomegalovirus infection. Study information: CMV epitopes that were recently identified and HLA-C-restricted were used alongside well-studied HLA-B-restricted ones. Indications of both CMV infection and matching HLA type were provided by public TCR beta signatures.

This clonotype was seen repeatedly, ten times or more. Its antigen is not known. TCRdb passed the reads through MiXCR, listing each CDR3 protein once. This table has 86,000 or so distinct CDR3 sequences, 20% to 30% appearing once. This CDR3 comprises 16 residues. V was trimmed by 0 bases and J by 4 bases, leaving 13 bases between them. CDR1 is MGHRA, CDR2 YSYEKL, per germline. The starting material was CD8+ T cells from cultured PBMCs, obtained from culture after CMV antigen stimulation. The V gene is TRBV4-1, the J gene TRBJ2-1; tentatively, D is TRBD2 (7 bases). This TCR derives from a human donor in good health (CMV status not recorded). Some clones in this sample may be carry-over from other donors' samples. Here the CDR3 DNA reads TGCGCCAGCAGCCAAGAAGCGGGGACAAAATACAATGAGCAGTTCTTC. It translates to CASSQEAGTKYNEQFF.